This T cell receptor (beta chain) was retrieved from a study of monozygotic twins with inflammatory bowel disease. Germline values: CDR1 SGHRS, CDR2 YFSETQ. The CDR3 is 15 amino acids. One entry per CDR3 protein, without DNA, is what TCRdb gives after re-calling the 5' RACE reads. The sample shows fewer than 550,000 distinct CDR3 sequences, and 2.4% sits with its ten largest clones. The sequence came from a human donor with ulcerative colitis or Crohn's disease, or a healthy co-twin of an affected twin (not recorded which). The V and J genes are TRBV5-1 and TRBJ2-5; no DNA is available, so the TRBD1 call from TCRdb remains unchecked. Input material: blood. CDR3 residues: CASSFQRRSQETQYF.